A single sample is the source of the 28 T cell receptor beta chains below, sequenced in a study of molecular identifiers for immune sequencing clone quantification. TCRdb analysed the PCR reads with MiXCR anew, one entry per CDR3 protein. The sample comprises some 580,000 distinct CDR3 sequences, about 25% of which are singletons, and about 0.81% rests with the top ten. The sequencing sample was made of naive CD8+ T cells from blood, with Jurkat cell RNA spiked in. Stated subset: FACS-sorted CD8+CD4-CCR7+CD45RA+ naive T cells. All receptors derive from a human donor in good health. Some libraries in this study had Jurkat cell RNA spiked in.

The CDR3 nucleotides read TGTGCCACCAGTGATTTTAGCGGGAGGGCCGACGGCACAGATACGCAGTATTTT. This codes for CATSDFSGRADGTDTQYF. The chain combines TRBV24-1 with TRBJ2-3; TRBD2 matches 11 bases. Germline V gene sequence: CDR1 KGHDR, CDR2 SFDVKD. The ends lost 1 base at V and 1 base at J; junction bases unmatched: 6. CDR3 size: 18 residues.

This clonotype was observed a handful of times. In DNA form, the CDR3 reads TGTGCCAGCAGCCAAGATTTGGGGTTTTGCGAGCAGTACTTC. Residues: CASSQDLGFCEQYF. The chain uses TRBV4-2 and TRBJ2-7; D is undetermined. V shed 0 bases and J shed 6 bases, with 12 bases lying between them. CDR3 size: 14 residues. Germline CDR1 LGHNA, CDR2 YNFKEQ.

Turning to this clonotype: A much larger clone differs from this one at a single base, so this may be a read error. The chain recombines TRBV14 with TRBJ2-7; TRBD2 agrees at 7 bases. CDR1 is SGHDN, CDR2 FVKESK, per germline. The CDR3 contains 15 residues. CDR3 protein: CASCQTRDYPEEQYF. CDR3 sequence (DNA): TGTGCCAGCTGCCAAACCCGGGACTACCCCGAGGAGCAGTACTTC. The entire variable domain, with the rest obtained from reference TRBV14 and TRBJ2-7, is as follows: EAGVTQFPSHSVIEKGQTVTLRCDPISGHDNLYWYRRVMGKEIKFLLHFVKESKQDESGMPNNRFLAERTGGTYSTLKVQPAELEDSGVYFCASCQTRDYPEEQYFGPGTRLTVT.

On this clonotype: The missing conserved phenylalanine or tryptophan at the end of this CDR3 makes a read error likely. The chain recombines TRBV24-1 with TRBJ1-5, with TRBD1 as a possible D gene (5 bases). Germline CDR1 KGHDR, CDR2 SFDVKD. This CDR3 spans 15 amino acids. V was pared by 0 bases and J by 6 bases, with 11 bases between. The CDR3, as DNA: TGTGCCACCAGTGATTTGCGGCAGGGCTTTCAGCCCCAGCATGTT. This codes for CATSDLRQGFQPQHV.

Regarding this clonotype: A read error may explain this, as a much larger clone is one base away. The CDR3 end shows no conserved phenylalanine or tryptophan, and so a read error is likely. The CDR3 sequence: CASSPGGNEQYI. The CDR3 DNA follows: TGTGCCAGCAGCCCAGGGGGGAACGAGCAGTACATC. The chain is built from TRBV7-9 and TRBJ2-7, with TRBD1 as a possible D gene (7 bases). The CDR3 spans 12 residues. In germline, CDR1 is SEHNR, CDR2 FQNEAQ (reference sequence). Between the trimmed V and J ends, which lost 5 bases and 5 bases, there was a span of 10 bases.

The chain is built from TRBV6-5 and TRBJ1-5; TRBD1 is a possible D gene (6 bases). The CDR3 is 14 residues long. Trimming removed 6 bases at V and 4 bases at J, with 13 bases between. Germline V gene sequence: CDR1 MNHEY, CDR2 SVGAGI. The CDR3 protein is CASRLTGTNQPQHF. In DNA, the CDR3 is TGTGCCAGCAGACTCACAGGGACGAATCAGCCCCAGCATTTT.

The table lists this clonotype with many counts. The chain is built from TRBV7-9 and TRBJ2-7, with a possible D match to TRBD2 (6 bases). Germline loops: CDR1 SEHNR, CDR2 FQNEAQ (reference sequence). The CDR3 spans 15 residues. Trimming left V 4 bases short and J 2 bases short, with 15 bases between. For the CDR3, the DNA is TGTGCCAGCAGCTACCCAGGCGCGGGACCCTACGAGCAGTACTTC. This sequence encodes CASSYPGAGPYEQYF. The whole variable domain, filled in from reference TRBV7-9 and TRBJ2-7, reads DTGVSQNPRHKITKRGQNVTFRCDPISEHNRLYWYRQTLGQGPEFLTYFQNEAQLEKSRLLSDRFSAERPKGSFSTLEIQRTEQGDSAMYLCASSYPGAGPYEQYFGPGTRLTVT.

Details on this clonotype: Just one base apart from a much larger clone, this may be a read error. The gene calls are TRBV24-1 and TRBJ2-3; TRBD1 is a possible D gene (6 bases). The germline V gene encodes CDR1 KGHDR and CDR2 SFDVKD. This CDR3 is 16 amino acids long. CDR3 sequence reads: CATGDLPGQSTDTQYF. The CDR3 DNA reads TGTGCCACCGGTGATTTGCCCGGACAGAGCACAGATACGCAGTATTTT.

There are many counts of this clonotype. The chain couples TRBV29-1 to TRBJ2-7; a possible D gene is TRBD1 (5 bases). CDR3 length: 13 amino acids. Germline CDR1 SQVTM, CDR2 ANQGSEA. V was pared by 7 bases and J by 2 bases, with 15 bases between. The CDR3 nucleotides are TGCAGCGCCCCGGACATATGGACCTACGAGCAGTACTTC. Encoded protein: CSAPDIWTYEQYF.

In this sample, this clonotype turned up many times. CDR3 DNA sequence: TGTGCCAGCAGCTTAATCGCGGGAGGGACATACAATGAGCAGTTCTTC. Protein: CASSLIAGGTYNEQFF. The chain uses TRBV7-3 and TRBJ2-1, with 9 bases matching TRBD2. The CDR3 is 16 residues long. The V gene end was trimmed by 1 base and the J gene end by 4 bases; junction bases not matched to a gene: 5. CDR1 SGHTA and CDR2 FQGTGA come from the germline V gene.

This clonotype has just a few counts. V usage is TRBV29-1 and J usage is TRBJ1-2; 9 nucleotides align to TRBD1. V trimming: 3 bases; J trimming: 5 bases; junction bases outside the gene matches: 7. CDR1 and CDR2 (germline): SQVTM, ANQGSEA. The CDR3 runs 14 residues. The CDR3 is CSVDRTGEGYGYTF. The CDR3 DNA reads TGCAGCGTTGATAGGACAGGGGAGGGATATGGCTACACCTTC.

A remark on this clonotype: A much larger clone lies one base from this, so it may be a read error. This sequence joins TRBV7-2 and TRBJ2-3; tentatively, D is TRBD2 (5 bases). CDR1 is SGHTA, CDR2 FQGNSA, per germline. The CDR3 consists of 15 residues. Here the CDR3 DNA reads TGTGCCAGCAGCTTGGTGGGTCCTAGCACAGCTACGCAGTATTTT. Protein sequence: CASSLVGPSTATQYF.

This clonotype came up many times. J is TRBJ1-5 and V is TRBV2; 8 bases are shared with TRBD1. There are 17 residues in the CDR3. Losses at the gene ends were 3 bases for V and 5 bases for J; bases not matched to a gene: 12. Germline lookup yields CDR1 SNHLY and CDR2 FYNNEI. The CDR3 loop reads CASSEGQVPTRYQPQHF. The DNA for the CDR3 is TGTGCCAGCAGTGAGGGACAGGTTCCCACGAGGTATCAGCCCCAGCATTTT.

At least ten counts were recorded for this clonotype. The chain couples TRBV4-1 to TRBJ1-1; D not resolved. The CDR3 length is 14 residues. Trimming pared 0 bases from V and 7 bases from J, leaving 12 bases between. Germline lookup yields CDR1 MGHRA and CDR2 YSYEKL. CDR3 coding DNA: TGCGCCAGCAGCCAAGATCGTTCCCTCGTTGAAGCTTTCTTT. It encodes CASSQDRSLVEAFF.

Notes on this clonotype: A junction boundary mismatches the germline segment, possibly from a read error. The gene calls are TRBV4-1 and TRBJ2-7; D is ambiguous. Germline V lookup: CDR1 MGHRA, CDR2 YSYEKL. CDR3 length: 14 amino acids. As DNA, the CDR3 is TGCGCCCGCAGCCGGAGTGGGGAATCCTACGCGCAGTACTTC. Translation: CARSRSGESYAQYF.

In regard to this clonotype: With a much larger clone just one base away, this may be a read error. The chain is built from TRBV7-9 and TRBJ2-7, with TRBD2 matching 10 bases. Looked up from germline, CDR1 is SEHNR and CDR2 is FQNEAQ (reference sequence). The CDR3 spans 14 residues. J gave up 5 bases and V 4 bases, and 5 bases lay outside the gene matches. The CDR3 DNA is TGTGCCAGCAGCTCAGCGGGAGGGCACCACGAGCAGTACTTC. This gives the protein CASSSAGGHHEQYF. Based on the CDR3 plus reference TRBV7-9 and TRBJ2-7, the full variable domain is DTGVSQNPRHKITKRGQNVTFRCDPISEHNRLYWYRQTLGQGPEFLTYFQNEAQLEKSRLLSDRFSAERPKGSFSTLEIQRTEQGDSAMYLCASSSAGGHHEQYFGPGTRLTVT.

This clonotype was recorded at least ten times. One end of the junction is discordant with germline, which a read error may explain. The rearrangement uses TRBV27 and TRBJ2-1; 8 nucleotides line up with TRBD1. CDR3 length equals 15 residues. Germline V gene data show CDR1 as MNHEY and CDR2 as SMNVEV (reference sequence). CDR3 region: CASSLDRDSYNEQFF. The CDR3 bases are TGCGCCAGCAGCTTGGACAGGGACTCCTACAATGAGCAGTTCTTC.

This clonotype appeared a single time. Relative to the germline gene, one junction end is altered; a read error may explain this. The chain uses TRBV20-1 and TRBJ2-7; 11 positions match TRBD2. The CDR3 totals 16 residues. Germline CDR1 is DFQATT and CDR2 is SNEGSKA (reference sequence). The CDR3 region has the DNA TGCAGTGCTCCGGAATGGGGGACTAGCGGATACTACGAGCAGTACTTT. It encodes CSAPEWGTSGYYEQYF.

This clonotype was seen only a few times. The CDR3 loop is CSAGDPSGADTQYF. CDR3 DNA: TGCAGTGCGGGGGACCCCAGTGGAGCAGATACGCAGTATTTT. The chain employs TRBV20-1 and TRBJ2-3, with D perhaps assigned TRBD1 or TRBD2 (5 bases each). Per the germline V gene, CDR1 is DFQATT and CDR2 is SNEGSKA (reference sequence). The CDR3 is made up of 14 amino acids. The V end lost 6 bases, the J end lost 4 bases, and 17 bases lay between the germline ends.

On this clonotype: A read error is the likely source, as a far larger clone sits one nucleotide away. The J gene is TRBJ2-2, the V gene TRBV28; a weak D match, TRBD2 (5 bases). CDR1 and CDR2 (germline): MDHEN, SYDVKM. The CDR3 totals 14 residues. The CDR3 sequence is CASSLGVNTGELSF. The CDR3 DNA reads as TGTGCCAGCAGTTTAGGCGTGAACACCGGGGAGCTGTCTTTT. The whole variable domain, remainder taken from reference TRBV28 and TRBJ2-2, is DVKVTQSSRYLVKRTGEKVFLECVQDMDHENMFWYRQDPGLGLRLIYFSYDVKMKEKGDIPEGYSVSREKKERFSLILESASTNQTSMYLCASSLGVNTGELSFGEGSRLTVL.

The chain has TRBV6-2 or TRBV6-3 and TRBJ1-2, with D tentatively TRBD1 (5 bases). Deletions cut 0 bases from V and 6 bases from J, with 20 bases between. The length of the CDR3 is 17 residues. Germline V gene data show CDR1 as MNHEY and CDR2 as SVGEGT. The CDR3 here is CASSYSSLRVTEDGYTF. The DNA for the CDR3 is TGTGCCAGCAGTTACTCGTCCCTAAGAGTGACAGAGGATGGCTACACCTTC.

This clonotype has more than one count but fewer than ten. At one end the junction does not follow the germline gene, possibly because of a read error. The chain joins TRBV13 to TRBJ2-7; a weak D match, TRBD2 (6 bases). This CDR3 contains 16 residues. Per germline, CDR1 PRHDT and CDR2 FYEKMQ (reference sequence). In DNA, the CDR3 is TGTGCCAGCAGCTCCAAGAGCGGGTCAAGCTCCTACGGGCAGTACTTC. It is translated as CASSSKSGSSSYGQYF.

At least ten counts were recorded for this clonotype. The chain couples TRBV5-1 to TRBJ1-1; TRBD1 matches at 9 bases. CDR3 size: 14 residues. Germline CDR1 and CDR2: SGHRS and YFSETQ. The V gene end was trimmed by 0 bases and the J gene end by 4 bases; junction bases not matched to a gene: 1. The CDR3 coding sequence is TGCGCCAGCAGCTTGGACAGGGGGCCCACTGAAGCTTTCTTT. Protein: CASSLDRGPTEAFF.

This clonotype appeared many times. V usage is TRBV12-3 or TRBV12-4 and J usage is TRBJ2-3, with 10 bases lining up with TRBD2. The V segment lost 6 bases and the J segment 4 bases; nucleotides outside the gene matches: 7. CDR3 length equals 15 residues. The CDR3 sequence: CASSSLAGVPDTQYF. For the CDR3, the DNA is TGTGCCAGCAGCAGTCTAGCGGGGGTTCCAGATACGCAGTATTTT.

This sequence joins TRBV6-5 and TRBJ2-3; no reliable D call. Germline V gives CDR1 MNHEY, CDR2 SVGAGI. This CDR3 has 14 amino acids. V lost 6 bases, J lost 2 bases, and 12 bases lay in between. The CDR3 region is CASRTVGITDTQYF. In DNA form, the CDR3 reads TGTGCCAGCAGAACGGTAGGGATCACAGATACGCAGTATTTT.

The V and J genes are TRBV7-6 and TRBJ2-7; 8 bases fit TRBD1. V gave up 1 base and J gave up 3 bases; unmatched junction bases: 5. The V gene's germline CDR1 is SGHVS and CDR2 FNYEAQ. This CDR3 comprises 15 residues. The CDR3 coding sequence is TGTGCCAGCAGCTTAGAGTCAGGGGGCGGCTACGAGCAGTACTTC. It codes for CASSLESGGGYEQYF.

On this clonotype: It is likely a read error, because the conserved phenylalanine at the end of the CDR3 is missing. The V call is TRBV20-1, the J call TRBJ2-2; the D gene is possibly TRBD2 (5 bases). V lost 0 bases and J lost 5, with 19 bases in between. Per the germline V gene, CDR1 is DFQATT and CDR2 is SNEGSKA (reference sequence). This CDR3 has 17 residues. The CDR3 loop reads CSARDSAAGLRTGELFL. The CDR3 nucleotides read TGCAGTGCTAGAGATTCAGCGGCAGGCCTGAGAACCGGGGAGCTGTTTCTT.

This clonotype was counted many times. The chain recombines TRBV29-1 with TRBJ1-2, with 7 bases lining up with TRBD1. The CDR3 length is 13 residues. Germline V gene data show CDR1 as SQVTM and CDR2 as ANQGSEA. Trimming cost V 4 bases and J 2 bases; bases outside gene matches: 4. The CDR3, as DNA: TGCAGCGTTGTTCTGACAGGGAACTATGGCTACACCTTC. Encoded protein: CSVVLTGNYGYTF.